Here is one T cell receptor beta chain with its context. Its antigen is as yet unknown. These data come from a study of T-cell reconstitution after alpha-beta-depleted transplantation in children. Study-level findings and limits: The main origin of T-cell counts and diversity one year after transplant was newly produced T cells.

Researchers prepared the TCRbeta library using unique molecular identifiers, the study reports. Each CDR3 protein gets one entry after TCRdb re-called the PCR reads with MiXCR. The sample yields roughly 570,000 distinct CDR3 sequences, 20% to 30% seen once. V lost 3 bases and J lost 2, with 5 bases in between. The CDR3 totals 13 residues. The germline CDR1 and CDR2 sequences are MDHEN and SYDVKM. Sample: PBMCs, taken before TCRalphabeta/CD19-depleted stem cell transplant. The V gene is TRBV28, the J gene TRBJ1-3; D unresolved. The sequence was collected from a boy under two years old with Wiskott-Aldrich syndrome, due to receive a stem cell transplant. As DNA, the CDR3 is TGTGCCAGCAGTTTTGGGACTGGAAACACCATATATTTT. Translating gives CASSFGTGNTIYF.